The present T cell receptor (beta chain) was sequenced within a study of cytomegalovirus exposure and HLA in healthy donors. Findings and caveats of the study: CMV antigen specificity was confirmed in vitro for a few CMV-associated chains. Rarity characterized most TCR sequences, yet some public TCRs appeared in many donors.

Germline V CDR1 and CDR2: SNHLY, FYNNEI. V dropped 6 bases and J dropped 0 bases, with 9 bases sitting between them. The CDR3 runs to 13 residues. The donors were members of the validation cohort, which comprised about 130 subjects and was separate from the first cohort of 666 subjects. In this sample, this clone turned up once. Its antigen is not identified. Sequenced by immunoSEQ multiplex PCR; TCRdb stores in-frame clones only, minus some. Found here are about 160,000 clones, 95% to 96% of them singletons; the top ten hold approximately 0.97%. The rearrangement joins TRBV2 to TRBJ2-7; no definite D call. The clonotype was recovered from a young woman in good health and CMV-seronegative. The sample taken for sequencing was PBMCs. The CDR3 reads CASRAPSSYEQYF. DNA for the CDR3: TGTGCCAGCAGGGCCCCCAGCTCCTACGAGCAGTACTTC.